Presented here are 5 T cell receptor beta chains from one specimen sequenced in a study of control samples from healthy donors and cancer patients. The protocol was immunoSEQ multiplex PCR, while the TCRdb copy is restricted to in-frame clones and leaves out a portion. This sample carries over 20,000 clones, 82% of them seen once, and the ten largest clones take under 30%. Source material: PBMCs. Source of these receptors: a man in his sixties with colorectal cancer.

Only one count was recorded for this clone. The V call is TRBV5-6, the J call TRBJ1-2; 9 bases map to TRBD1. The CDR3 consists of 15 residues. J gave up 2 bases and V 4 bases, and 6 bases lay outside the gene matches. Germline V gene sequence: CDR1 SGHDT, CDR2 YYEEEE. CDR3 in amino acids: CASSPGGQGNYGYTF. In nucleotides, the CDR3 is TGTGCCAGCAGCCCGGGGGGACAGGGAAACTATGGCTACACCTTC.

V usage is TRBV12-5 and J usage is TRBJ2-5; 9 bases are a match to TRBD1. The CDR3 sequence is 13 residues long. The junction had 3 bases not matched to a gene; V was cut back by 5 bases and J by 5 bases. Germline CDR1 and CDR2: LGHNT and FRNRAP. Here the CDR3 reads CASGADRGETQYF. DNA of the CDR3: TGTGCTAGTGGTGCCGACAGGGGGGAGACCCAGTACTTC.

CDR3 region: CASSGRRLDNFGELFF. The DNA for the CDR3 is TGCGCCAGCAGCGGCCGACGACTAGATAACTTCGGGGAGCTGTTTTTT. This chain connects TRBV5-1 to TRBJ2-2, with D perhaps matching TRBD2 (6 bases). CDR3 size: 16 residues. V dropped 4 bases and J dropped 7 bases, with 20 bases sitting between them. Germline CDR1 SGHRS, CDR2 YFSETQ.

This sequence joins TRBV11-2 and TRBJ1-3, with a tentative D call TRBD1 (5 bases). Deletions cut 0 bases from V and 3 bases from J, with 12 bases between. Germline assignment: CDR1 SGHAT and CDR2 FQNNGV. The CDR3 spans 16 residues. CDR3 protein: CASSLEGAIHGNTIYF. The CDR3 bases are TGTGCCAGCAGCTTAGAAGGGGCCATACATGGAAACACCATATATTTT.

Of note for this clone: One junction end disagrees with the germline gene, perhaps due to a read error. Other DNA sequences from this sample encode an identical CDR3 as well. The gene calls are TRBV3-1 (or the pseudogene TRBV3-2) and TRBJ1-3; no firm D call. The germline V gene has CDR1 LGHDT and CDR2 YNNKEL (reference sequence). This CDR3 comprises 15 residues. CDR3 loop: CASSQDSQQGNTIYF. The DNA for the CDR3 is TGCGCCAGCAGCCAAGATTCGCAGCAAGGAAACACCATATATTTT.